Presented here are 16 T cell receptor beta chains from one specimen sequenced in a study of identical twins. TCRdb used MiXCR to reprocess the 5' RACE reads, holding one entry per CDR3 protein. Of 700,000 or so distinct CDR3 sequences listed, less than 25% are singletons. These data also featured in a second study, about T cells expressing NK-cell markers.

The sample consisted of PBMCs. These receptors were obtained from a woman aged 18-29 years in good health.

A few counts support this clonotype. This chain joins TRBV7-9 and TRBJ2-7; a possible D gene is TRBD1 (6 bases). The V end was cut by 1 base, the J end by 7 bases, with 11 bases between. This CDR3 spans 13 amino acids. CDR1 and CDR2 (germline): SEHNR, FQNEAQ (reference sequence). CDR3 nucleotides: TGTGCCAGCAGCTTAGAAACAGGGCTTGAGCAGTACTTC. It codes for CASSLETGLEQYF. Complete variable domain (other parts from reference TRBV7-9 and TRBJ2-7): DTGVSQNPRHKITKRGQNVTFRCDPISEHNRLYWYRQTLGQGPEFLTYFQNEAQLEKSRLLSDRFSAERPKGSFSTLEIQRTEQGDSAMYLCASSLETGLEQYFGPGTRLTVT.

This chain joins TRBV12-3 or TRBV12-4 and TRBJ2-3; 10 bases fit TRBD2. The junction had 22 bases not matched to a gene; V was cut back by 6 bases and J by 4 bases. The CDR3 runs 20 residues. In DNA, the CDR3 is TGTGCCAGCAGCCCAGGTCGTCGTCCTAGCGGGGGAAGGAGTTCAGATACGCAGTATTTT. Translated: CASSPGRRPSGGRSSDTQYF.

This clonotype occurred a few times. The chain couples TRBV2 to TRBJ2-3; D unresolved. With 10 bases removed from V and 3 bases from J, the gap between germline ends came to 17 bases. The length of the CDR3 is 14 residues. CDR1 is SNHLY, CDR2 FYNNEI, per germline. The CDR3 bases are TGTGCCAACCCTCCCGGTGGTCGGACAGATACGCAGTATTTT. It specifies CANPPGGRTDTQYF.

This clonotype was observed many times. The chain carries TRBV27 and TRBJ2-7; 7 bases are shared with TRBD1. V gave up 5 bases and J gave up 2 bases; unmatched junction bases: 12. The CDR3 spans 16 residues. Germline V gene data show CDR1 as MNHEY and CDR2 as SMNVEV (reference sequence). DNA for the CDR3: TGTGCCAGCAGTCTCTCACCGGGACAGTTTACCTACGAGCAGTACTTC. Amino acid sequence: CASSLSPGQFTYEQYF.

This clonotype occurred a few times. The J gene is TRBJ2-6, the V gene TRBV5-1; possibly TRBD1 or TRBD2 for D (5 bases each). Germline-derived CDR1 and CDR2 are SGHRS and YFSETQ. Trimming took 4 bases from V and 0 from J, leaving 11 bases between them. The CDR3 sequence is 16 residues long. In DNA, the CDR3 is TGCGCCAGCAGCCCCCATGGGACCTCTGGGGCCAACGTCCTGACTTTC. Translated: CASSPHGTSGANVLTF.

This clonotype has at least ten counts. The gene calls are TRBV27 and TRBJ1-1; D possibly corresponds to TRBD1 (6 bases). Germline V gene sequence: CDR1 MNHEY, CDR2 SMNVEV (reference sequence). The CDR3 loop spans 14 amino acids. V was cut by 5 bases and J by 3 bases, with 13 bases left in between. CDR3 residues: CASSLQDSHTEAFF. The CDR3 coding sequence is TGTGCCAGCAGTCTACAGGACAGCCACACTGAAGCTTTCTTT.

The genes are TRBV20-1 and TRBJ1-1; D remains unclear. Per germline, CDR1 DFQATT and CDR2 SNEGSKA (reference sequence). The germline V and J ends were trimmed by 0 bases and 1 base, with 15 bases remaining between them. CDR3 length equals 16 residues. CDR3 nucleotide sequence: TGCAGTGCTAGAGAGTCTTCAGCAGCGGCGAACACTGAAGCTTTCTTT. Amino acid sequence: CSARESSAAANTEAFF.

This clonotype was counted a few times. This chain joins TRBV5-1 and TRBJ2-1; no firm D call. Germline V gene sequence: CDR1 SGHRS, CDR2 YFSETQ. V was pared by 4 bases and J by 0 bases, with 8 bases between. This CDR3 spans 14 amino acids. CDR3 loop: CASSPGFSYNEQFF. The CDR3 nucleotides read TGCGCCAGCAGCCCCGGGTTCTCCTACAATGAGCAGTTCTTC.

This clonotype was counted between two and nine times. The chain couples TRBV12-5 to TRBJ2-5; TRBD1 matches 8 bases. The CDR3 extends over 14 amino acids. The germline V gene encodes CDR1 LGHNT and CDR2 FRNRAP. Germline trimming cut 6 bases from V and 3 bases from J; bases unmatched to any gene: 6. CDR3 protein: CASGASTGEETQYF. As DNA, the CDR3 is TGTGCTAGTGGCGCCTCGACAGGGGAAGAGACCCAGTACTTC.

Many counts were recorded for this clonotype. V usage is TRBV5-6 and J usage is TRBJ2-3; D is unclear. The CDR3 covers 11 residues. CDR1 is SGHDT, CDR2 YYEEEE, per germline. Trimming took off 4 bases at V and 6 bases at J, with 6 bases between the two ends. This chain's CDR3 is CASSKRDTQYF. The CDR3 nucleotides are TGTGCCAGCAGCAAAAGGGATACGCAGTATTTT. Full variable domain (outside the CDR3, taken from reference TRBV5-6 and TRBJ2-3): DAGVTQSPTHLIKTRGQQVTLRCSPKSGHDTVSWYQQALGQGPQFIFQYYEEEERQRGNFPDRFSGHQFPNYSSELNVNALLLGDSALYLCASSKRDTQYFGPGTRLTVL.

The chain uses TRBV12-3 or TRBV12-4 and TRBJ1-5; no reliable D call. The CDR3 runs to 17 residues. V lost 3 bases to trimming and J lost 3 bases, with 18 bases between them. The CDR3 DNA follows: TGTGCCAGCAGTTTGGTAGCGGGAGGGTTGCTCAATCAGCCCCAGCATTTT. It codes for CASSLVAGGLLNQPQHF.

J is TRBJ2-4 and V is TRBV9, with D perhaps matching TRBD2 (5 bases). Per the germline V gene, CDR1 is SGDLS and CDR2 is YYNGEE. The CDR3 spans 14 residues. The ends were cut back, 3 bases at V and 6 bases at J, with 13 bases in the middle. CDR3 nucleotide sequence: TGTGCCAGCAGCGCCTCCGGGATCGCAAACATTCAGTACTTC. Its translation: CASSASGIANIQYF.

In this sample, this clonotype turned up a few times. V is TRBV27 and J is TRBJ2-6; a weak D match, TRBD1 (6 bases). CDR1 and CDR2 (germline): MNHEY, SMNVEV (reference sequence). The CDR3 covers 18 residues. The germline V and J ends were trimmed by 3 bases and 2 bases, with 17 bases remaining between them. CDR3 protein: CASSFNHGQHAGANVLTF. In DNA form, the CDR3 reads TGTGCCAGCAGTTTCAACCACGGACAGCACGCTGGGGCCAACGTCCTGACTTTC.

This clonotype was counted between two and nine times. The chain is built from TRBV3-1 and TRBJ2-7; 13 bases map to TRBD2. With 5 bases clipped from V and 5 bases from J, the junction kept 6 bases outside the gene matches. CDR1 and CDR2 from the germline V gene are LGHDT and YNNKEL (reference sequence). The CDR3 sequence is 15 residues long. The DNA of the CDR3 is TGTGCCAGCAGCGGACGGACTAGCGGGAGCCACGAGCAGTACTTC. Translating it yields CASSGRTSGSHEQYF.

The sample holds a few counts of this clonotype. This sequence joins TRBV6-6 and TRBJ2-7; no definite D call. V lost 5 bases, J lost 6 bases, and 8 bases lay in between. The CDR3 is made up of 11 amino acids. Germline CDR1 and CDR2: MNHNY and SVGAGI (reference sequence). CDR3 nucleotide sequence: TGTGCCAGCAGTATGGGCCTCGAGCAGTACTTC. The encoded protein is CASSMGLEQYF.

This clonotype was detected only a few times. The chain carries TRBV7-6 and TRBJ2-3; 12 nucleotides match TRBD2. Per germline, CDR1 SGHVS and CDR2 FNYEAQ. Trimming at V came to 5 bases and at J to 3 bases, leaving 9 bases not matched to a gene. The CDR3 totals 17 residues. CDR3 amino acids: CASSAFLTSGGTDTQYF. CDR3 sequence (DNA): TGTGCCAGCAGCGCCTTCCTGACTAGCGGGGGTACAGATACGCAGTATTTT.